The 2 T cell receptor beta chains reported below all come from one sample, sequenced in a study of CD8 T cell repertoires and HIV-1 epitope variants. Antigens for these TCRs are unknown. Here immunoSEQ multiplex PCR was the method, and the copy in TCRdb shows in-frame clones only, minus some. The sample lists thousands of clones, over 55% occurring once. Specimen: cultured CD8+ T cells derived from PBMCs. The receptor set was obtained from a male donor with HIV.

The chain couples TRBV27 to TRBJ2-5; 7 nucleotides line up with TRBD1. This CDR3 spans 14 amino acids. V shed 8 bases and J 2 bases; nucleotides not matched to a gene: 8. Germline V lookup: CDR1 MNHEY, CDR2 SMNVEV (reference sequence). The CDR3 region is CASSMTGPQETQYF. For the CDR3, the DNA is TGTGCCAGCTCCATGACAGGGCCACAAGAGACCCAGTACTTC.

V is TRBV11-1 and J is TRBJ2-5; D uncertain. The V and J ends lost 1 base and 3 bases respectively, with 6 bases between them. The CDR3 loop spans 13 amino acids. Germline values: CDR1 SGHAT, CDR2 FQDESV (reference sequence). CDR3 sequence reads: CASSLEDEETQYF. As DNA, the CDR3 is TGTGCCAGCAGCTTAGAAGATGAAGAGACCCAGTACTTC.